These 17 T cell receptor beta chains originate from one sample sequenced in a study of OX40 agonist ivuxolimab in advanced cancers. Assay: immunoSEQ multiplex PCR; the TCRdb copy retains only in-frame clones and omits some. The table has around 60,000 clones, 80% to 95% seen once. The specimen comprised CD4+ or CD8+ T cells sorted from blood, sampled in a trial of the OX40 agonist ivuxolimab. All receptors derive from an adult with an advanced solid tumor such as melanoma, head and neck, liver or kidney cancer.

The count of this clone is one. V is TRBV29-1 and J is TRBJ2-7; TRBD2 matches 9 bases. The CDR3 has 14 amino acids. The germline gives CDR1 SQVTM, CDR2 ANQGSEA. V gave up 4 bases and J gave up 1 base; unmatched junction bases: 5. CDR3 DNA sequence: TGCAGCGTTGCGCTAGCGGGACCGTCCTACGAGCAGTACTTC. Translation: CSVALAGPSYEQYF.

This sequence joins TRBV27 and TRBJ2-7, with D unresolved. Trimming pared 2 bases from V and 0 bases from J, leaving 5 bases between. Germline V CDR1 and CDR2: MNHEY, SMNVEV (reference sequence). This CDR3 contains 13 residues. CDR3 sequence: CASSLGYSYEQYF. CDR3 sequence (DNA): TGTGCCAGCAGTTTAGGGTACTCCTACGAGCAGTACTTC.

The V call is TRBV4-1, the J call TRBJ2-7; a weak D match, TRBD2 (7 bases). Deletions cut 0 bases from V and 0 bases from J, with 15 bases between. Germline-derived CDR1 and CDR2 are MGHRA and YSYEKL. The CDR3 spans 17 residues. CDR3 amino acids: CASSQEGGAGSSYEQYF. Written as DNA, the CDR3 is TGCGCCAGCAGCCAAGAGGGGGGGGCAGGGAGCTCCTACGAGCAGTACTTC.

The chain's CDR3 is CAWSPRNTEAFF. The CDR3 DNA reads TGTGCCTGGAGCCCACGAAACACTGAAGCTTTCTTT. This chain links TRBV30 with TRBJ1-1; no definite D call. The V gene lost 3 bases and the J gene lost 2 bases, with 7 bases spanning the gap. CDR1 is GTSNPN and CDR2 is SVGIG in the germline V gene (reference sequence). The CDR3 sequence is 12 residues long.

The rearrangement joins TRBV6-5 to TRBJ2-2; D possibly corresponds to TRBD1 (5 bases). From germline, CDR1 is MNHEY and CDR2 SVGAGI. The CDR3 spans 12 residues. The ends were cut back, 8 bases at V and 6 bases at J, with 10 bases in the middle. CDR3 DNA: TGTGCCAGCGTAGACAGCGCCGGGGAGCTGTTTTTT. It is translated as CASVDSAGELFF.

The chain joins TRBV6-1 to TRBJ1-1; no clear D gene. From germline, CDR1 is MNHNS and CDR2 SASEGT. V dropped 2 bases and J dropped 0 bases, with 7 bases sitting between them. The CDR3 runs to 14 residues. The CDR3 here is CASSELPVNTEAFF. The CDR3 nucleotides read TGTGCCAGCAGTGAACTCCCAGTGAACACTGAAGCTTTCTTT.

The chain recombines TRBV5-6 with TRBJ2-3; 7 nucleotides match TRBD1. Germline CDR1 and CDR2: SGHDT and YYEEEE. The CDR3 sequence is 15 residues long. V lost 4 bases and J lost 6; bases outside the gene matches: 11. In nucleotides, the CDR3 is TGTGCCAGCAGCATGGAGAGGGGGCGCGGGGATACGCAGTATTTT. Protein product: CASSMERGRGDTQYF.

CDR3 in DNA: TGTGCCAGCAGCAAAGGGGGTAGCAGAGACACAGATACGCAGTATTTT. Its protein is CASSKGGSRDTDTQYF. This chain connects TRBV21-1 to TRBJ2-3. TRBV21-1 is flagged as a pseudogene. The CDR3 loop spans 16 amino acids.

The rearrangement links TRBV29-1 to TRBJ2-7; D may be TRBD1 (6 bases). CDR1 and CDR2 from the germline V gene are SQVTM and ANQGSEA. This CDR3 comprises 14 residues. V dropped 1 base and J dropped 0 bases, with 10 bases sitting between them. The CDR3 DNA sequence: TGCAGCGTTGAAGTCGTAGGGGGCTCCTACGAGCAGTACTTC. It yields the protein CSVEVVGGSYEQYF.

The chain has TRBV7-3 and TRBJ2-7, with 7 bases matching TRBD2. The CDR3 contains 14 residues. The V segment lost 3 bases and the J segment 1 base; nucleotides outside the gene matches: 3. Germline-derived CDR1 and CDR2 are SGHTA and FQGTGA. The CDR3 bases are TGTGCCAGCAGCTTCTGGCGGGAGTCCTACGAGCAGTACTTC. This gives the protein CASSFWRESYEQYF.

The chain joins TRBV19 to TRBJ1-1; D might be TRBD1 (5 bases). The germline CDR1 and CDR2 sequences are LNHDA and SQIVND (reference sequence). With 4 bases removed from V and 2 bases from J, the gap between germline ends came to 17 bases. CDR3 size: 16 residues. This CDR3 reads CASSSVPGAGNTEAFF. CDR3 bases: TGTGCCAGTAGTAGTGTTCCCGGGGCAGGAAACACTGAAGCTTTCTTT.

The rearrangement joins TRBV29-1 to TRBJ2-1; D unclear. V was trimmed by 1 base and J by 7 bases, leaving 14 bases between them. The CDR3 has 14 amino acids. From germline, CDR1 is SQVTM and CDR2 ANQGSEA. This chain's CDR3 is CSVEGAGTGNEQFF. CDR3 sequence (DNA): TGCAGCGTTGAAGGGGCCGGTACCGGGAATGAGCAGTTCTTC.

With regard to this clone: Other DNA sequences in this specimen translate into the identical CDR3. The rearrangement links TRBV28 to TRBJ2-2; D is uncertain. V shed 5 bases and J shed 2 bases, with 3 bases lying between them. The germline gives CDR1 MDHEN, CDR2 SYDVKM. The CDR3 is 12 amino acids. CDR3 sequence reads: CASSLNTGELFF. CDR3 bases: TGTGCCAGCAGTCTTAACACCGGGGAGCTGTTTTTT.

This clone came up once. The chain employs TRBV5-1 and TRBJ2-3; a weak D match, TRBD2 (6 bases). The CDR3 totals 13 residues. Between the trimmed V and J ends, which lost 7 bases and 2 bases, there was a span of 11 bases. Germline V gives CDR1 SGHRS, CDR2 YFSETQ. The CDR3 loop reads CASGGTPTDTQYF. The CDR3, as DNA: TGCGCCAGCGGCGGGACCCCCACAGATACGCAGTATTTT.

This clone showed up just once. CDR3 sequence (DNA): TGTGCCAGCAGCCGTTACCCGCGGGACTATTCTGGAAACACCATATATTTT. Its translation is CASSRYPRDYSGNTIYF. J is TRBJ1-3 and V is TRBV7-9; TRBD1 is a possible D gene (5 bases). Germline-derived CDR1 and CDR2 are SEHNR and FQNEAQ (reference sequence). The CDR3 consists of 17 residues. V lost 5 bases and J lost 1, with 18 bases in between. The full variable domain, completed using reference TRBV7-9 and TRBJ1-3, is DTGVSQNPRHKITKRGQNVTFRCDPISEHNRLYWYRQTLGQGPEFLTYFQNEAQLEKSRLLSDRFSAERPKGSFSTLEIQRTEQGDSAMYLCASSRYPRDYSGNTIYFGEGSWLTVV.

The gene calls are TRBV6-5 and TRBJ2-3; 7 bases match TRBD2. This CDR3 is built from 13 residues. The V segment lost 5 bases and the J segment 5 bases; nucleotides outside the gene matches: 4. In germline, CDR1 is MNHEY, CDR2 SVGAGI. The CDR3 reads CASSPSGIDTQYF. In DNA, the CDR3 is TGTGCCAGCAGTCCCAGCGGGATAGATACGCAGTATTTT.

The CDR3 here is CASSRGQGPSYEQYF. CDR3 in DNA: TGCGCCAGCAGCCGAGGACAGGGTCCCTCCTACGAGCAGTACTTC. The rearrangement uses TRBV5-1 and TRBJ2-7; 8 bases align to TRBD1. V trimming: 4 bases; J trimming: 0 bases; junction bases outside the gene matches: 6. The CDR3 is 15 residues long. From germline, CDR1 is SGHRS and CDR2 YFSETQ.